This T cell receptor (beta chain) is drawn from a study of T cell repertoires and Cas9 in healthy adults. The overall study: Characterization of SpCas9-reactive CD4 and CD8 T cells covered multi-effector potency, cytotoxicity and lineage. Findings and caveats of the study: In vitro, SpCas9-reactive Tregs were reported to curb effector T cell proliferation and function.

Trimming left V 1 base short and J 1 base short, with 8 bases between. This CDR3 is 14 amino acids long. Germline V gene data show CDR1 as SGHNT and CDR2 as YYREEE (reference sequence). Sequenced by immunoSEQ multiplex PCR; TCRdb stores in-frame clones only, minus some. The data show over 12,000 clones, approximately 89% seen once. This clone showed up just a few times. The antigen remains unidentified. The sequence was collected from a human donor in good health. The rearrangement links TRBV5-4 to TRBJ1-1; unclear D gene. Sequencing was carried out using Tregs (CD4+, CD25+, CD127-, CD137-, CD154-) from PBMCs; culture status not recorded. CDR3 DNA: TGTGCCAGCAGCTTGTTACAGAGGAACACTGAAGCTTTCTTT. Translation gives CASSLLQRNTEAFF.